This T cell receptor (beta chain) was documented in a study of T cell repertoires in cytomegalovirus infection (dated by TCRdb to the late 2010s). The study in broad terms: Alongside well-studied HLA-B-restricted epitopes, the peptide stimulations were aimed at recently identified HLA-C-restricted CMV epitopes, whose presentation resists viral immunomodulation. Donor HLA type was relevant to the analysis, as public TCR beta signatures indicated carriage of CMV infection together with the matching HLA type. The paper as a whole reports these results and caveats: The ex vivo response was dominated by HLA-C-restricted CMV-specific TCR beta clonotypes, which also provided the single most frequent clonotype in two of eight donors. Cumulative frequency of public TCR beta family members discriminated carriers of CMV infection plus the relevant HLA type in this cohort and an independent roughly 330-donor cohort.

The treatment or condition tag for this specimen amounts to: in vitro stimulation with specific CMV peptide epitopes to enrich CMV-specific T cells. There are a few counts of this clonotype. Its antigen remains unidentified. No base qualities exist here, and no much larger clone lies one base off it. For CDR1 and CDR2, the germline V gene lists SGHVS and FNYEAQ. Relative to germline, V is missing 5 bases and J is missing 1 base, with 16 bases of the junction outside any gene match. Including cysteine and phenylalanine, the CDR3 has 18 amino acids. Only the CDR3 DNA is retained, 54 bases long and in frame from the first base. The data were produced on an Illumina HiSeq 1500. The public reads were reanalyzed by TCRdb: fastp trimming at Q25, MiXCR alignment, in-frame beta chains only. Entries that share a CDR3 protein sequence are merged under the most common genes and DNA. The sample table records 340,000 or so distinct CDR3 sequences; approximately 25% of these occur just once. 10% to 15% of the sample is held by the ten biggest clonotypes.

Sequenced material: cultured PBMCs, taken from culture after CMV antigen stimulation. The receptor was derived from a human donor in good health (CMV status not recorded). Some clones in this sample may be carry-over from other donors' samples. Recombination connected TRBV7-6 to TRBJ2-7; TRBD2 agrees with 8 junctional bases. The DNA reads TGTGCCAGCAGCGCTCTCGCGGGAGGCCAATACTTATCCTACGAGCAGTACTTC. Its translation reads: CASSALAGGQYLSYEQYF.